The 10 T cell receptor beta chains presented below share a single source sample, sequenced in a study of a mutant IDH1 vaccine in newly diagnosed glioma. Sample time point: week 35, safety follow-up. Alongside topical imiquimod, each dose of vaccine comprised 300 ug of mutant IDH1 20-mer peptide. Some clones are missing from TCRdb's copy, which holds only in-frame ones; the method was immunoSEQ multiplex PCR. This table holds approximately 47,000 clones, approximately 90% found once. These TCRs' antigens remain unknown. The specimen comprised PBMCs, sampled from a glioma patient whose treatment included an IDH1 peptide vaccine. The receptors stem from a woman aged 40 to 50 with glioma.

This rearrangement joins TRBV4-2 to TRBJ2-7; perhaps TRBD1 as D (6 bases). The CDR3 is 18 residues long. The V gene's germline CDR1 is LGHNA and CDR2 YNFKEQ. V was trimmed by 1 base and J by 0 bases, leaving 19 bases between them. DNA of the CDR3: TGTGCCAGCAGCCAAGCCCTACCCCAAGGGGACAACTCCTACGAGCAGTACTTC. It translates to CASSQALPQGDNSYEQYF.

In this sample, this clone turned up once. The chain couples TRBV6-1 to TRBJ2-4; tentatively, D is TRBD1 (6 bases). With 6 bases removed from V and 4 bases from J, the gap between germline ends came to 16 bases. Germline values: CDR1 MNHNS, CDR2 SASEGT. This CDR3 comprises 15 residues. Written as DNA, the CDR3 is TGTGCCAGCAGACCTACCGTCAGGGGAAAAAACATTCAGTACTTC. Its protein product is CASRPTVRGKNIQYF.

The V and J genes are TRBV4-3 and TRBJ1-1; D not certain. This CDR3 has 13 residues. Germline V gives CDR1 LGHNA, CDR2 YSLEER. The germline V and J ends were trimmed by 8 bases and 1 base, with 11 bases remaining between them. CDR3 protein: CASSTEANTEAFF. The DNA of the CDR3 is TGCGCCAGCTCTACAGAAGCGAACACTGAAGCTTTCTTT.

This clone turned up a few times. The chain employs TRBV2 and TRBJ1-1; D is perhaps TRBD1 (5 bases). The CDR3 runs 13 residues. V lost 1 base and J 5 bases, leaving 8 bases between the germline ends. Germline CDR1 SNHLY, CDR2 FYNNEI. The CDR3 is CASSEGGGTEAFF. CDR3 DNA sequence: TGTGCCAGCAGTGAAGGGGGGGGGACTGAAGCTTTCTTT.

CDR3 residues: CASSYSYGSHNEQFF. DNA for the CDR3: TGTGCCAGCAGTTATTCTTACGGGAGCCACAATGAGCAGTTCTTC. This chain uses TRBV6-5 with TRBJ2-1, with D possibly being TRBD2 (6 bases). CDR1 and CDR2 from the germline V gene are MNHEY and SVGAGI. There are 15 residues in the CDR3. Trimming stripped 3 bases from V and 5 bases from J, with 14 bases between.

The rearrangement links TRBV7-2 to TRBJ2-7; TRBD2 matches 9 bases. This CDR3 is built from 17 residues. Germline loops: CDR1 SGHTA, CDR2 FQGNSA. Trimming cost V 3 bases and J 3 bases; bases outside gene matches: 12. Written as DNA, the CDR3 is TGTGCCAGCAGCTTCTTACCCTCTAGCGGGGAAGTCTACGAGCAGTACTTC. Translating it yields CASSFLPSSGEVYEQYF.

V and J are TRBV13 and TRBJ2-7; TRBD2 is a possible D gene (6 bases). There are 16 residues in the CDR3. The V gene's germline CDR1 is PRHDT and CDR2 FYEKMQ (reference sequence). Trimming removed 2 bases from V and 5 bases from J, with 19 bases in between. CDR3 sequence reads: CASSLWVGGGIHEQYF. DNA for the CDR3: TGTGCCAGCAGCTTATGGGTCGGTGGAGGGATCCACGAGCAGTACTTC. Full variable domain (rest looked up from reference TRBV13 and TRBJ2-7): AAGVIQSPRHLIKEKRETATLKCYPIPRHDTVYWYQQGPGQDPQFLISFYEKMQSDKGSIPDRFSAQQFSDYHSELNMSSLELGDSALYFCASSLWVGGGIHEQYFGPGTRLTVT.

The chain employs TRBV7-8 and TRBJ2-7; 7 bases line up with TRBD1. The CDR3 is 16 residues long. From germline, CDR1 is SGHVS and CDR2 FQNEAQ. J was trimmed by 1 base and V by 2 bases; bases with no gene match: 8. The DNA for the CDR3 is TGTGCCAGCAGCTTATCCGGGACAGCCCCGTCCTACGAGCAGTACTTC. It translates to CASSLSGTAPSYEQYF.

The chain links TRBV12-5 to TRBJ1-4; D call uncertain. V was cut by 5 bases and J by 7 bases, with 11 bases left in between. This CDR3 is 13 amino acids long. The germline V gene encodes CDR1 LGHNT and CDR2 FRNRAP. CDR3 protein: CASGPSFGEKLFF. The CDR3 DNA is TGTGCTAGTGGTCCTTCGTTCGGTGAAAAACTGTTTTTT.

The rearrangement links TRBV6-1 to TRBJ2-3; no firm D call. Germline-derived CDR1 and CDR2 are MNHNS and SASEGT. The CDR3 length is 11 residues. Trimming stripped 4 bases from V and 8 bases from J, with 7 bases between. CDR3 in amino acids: CASSGTPTQYF. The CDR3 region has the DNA TGTGCCAGCAGTGGAACCCCTACGCAGTATTTT.